This T cell receptor (beta chain) was sequenced during a study of shared clonotypes between healthy human individuals. The table came from immunoSEQ multiplex PCR; TCRdb's copy has only in-frame clones and leaves some out. Of 2 million to 2.5 million clones listed, 93% are singletons. Points on this clone: Distinct nucleotide sequences in the sample also encode this CDR3.

Germline assignment: CDR1 SGDLS and CDR2 YYNGEE. This CDR3 is built from 16 residues. Trimming removed 0 bases at V and 0 bases at J, with 10 bases between. The naive CD8 subset, CD45RO-negative cells positively selected for CCR7, excluded terminally differentiated effector memory CD45RA+ cells. The rearrangement joins TRBV9 to TRBJ2-1; D is unclear. Sequencing input: naive CD8+ T cells from PBMCs. This receptor was taken from a man aged 18 to 29 in good health. Some clones in this sample may be carry-over from other donors' samples. CDR3 DNA: TGTGCCAGCAGCGTAGTTCCCTTGGACTCCTACAATGAGCAGTTCTTC. It specifies CASSVVPLDSYNEQFF.